This T cell receptor (beta chain) comes out of a study of blood T cell repertoires in COVID-19. The wider study: Acute and convalescent COVID-19 specimens originated in the United States, Italy and Spain. PBMCs, B-cell-depleted T cells, or T cells provided the cDNA or gDNA that made up the material.

Patients at the Seattle site were enrolled during active infection and followed longitudinally. The authors' processing: Researchers report that nucleated cell counts were estimated from reference gene primer amplification. The data were produced by immunoSEQ multiplex PCR, yet TCRdb's version contains in-frame clones alone and is incomplete. Clonal size and the V and J genes are those of that table, whereas D and trimming came from the DNA. The repertoire holds roughly 440,000 clones, with about 91% as singletons. This receptor was taken from a woman between 50 and 59 years old with COVID-19, enrolled during active disease. Sequencing input: peripheral blood.

CDR3 residues: CASRGTNSGGELFF. The CDR3 DNA reads TGTGCCAGCAGGGGGACAAACTCGGGCGGGGAGCTGTTTTTT. The rearrangement joins TRBV6-5 to TRBJ2-2; D is possibly TRBD1 (6 bases). This CDR3 has 14 residues. The V gene's germline CDR1 is MNHEY and CDR2 SVGAGI. The V gene lost 6 bases and the J gene lost 7 bases, with 15 bases spanning the gap.